Each of the 22 T cell receptor beta chains below was sequenced from the same sample in a study of CD8 T cells in ankylosing spondylitis. Overall study results and limits: Seemingly characteristic of ankylosing spondylitis blood was a TCR beta motif consisting of about 8 highly homologous variants.

Their recognized antigens are unknown. TCRdb re-called the 5' RACE reads with MiXCR, one entry per CDR3 protein. The sample has fewer than 550,000 distinct CDR3 sequences, approximately 5% seen once. Sequencing was done on a sample of blood, either unsorted or a sorted T cell fraction (not recorded which). Receptors were obtained from a male donor with ankylosing spondylitis.

This clonotype was counted many times. This sequence joins TRBV24-1 and TRBJ1-1; the D gene is possibly TRBD1 (5 bases). Trimming pared 0 bases from V and 10 bases from J, leaving 11 bases between. Germline V CDR1 and CDR2: KGHDR, SFDVKD. The CDR3 is 13 amino acids. CDR3 sequence reads: CATSDLGTNGAFF. The CDR3 DNA sequence: TGTGCCACCAGTGATTTGGGGACCAACGGAGCTTTCTTT.

This clonotype showed up many times. V usage is TRBV29-1 and J usage is TRBJ1-4, with D uncertain. The CDR3 runs 14 residues. Germline CDR1 SQVTM, CDR2 ANQGSEA. V was cut by 4 bases and J by 2 bases, with 11 bases left in between. The CDR3 reads CSVGRRRTNEKLFF. CDR3 nucleotide sequence: TGCAGCGTTGGAAGGCGGCGGACTAATGAAAAACTGTTTTTT. The full variable domain, its missing parts supplied by reference TRBV29-1 and TRBJ1-4, is SAVISQKPSRDICQRGTSLTIQCQVDSQVTMMFWYRQQPGQSLTLIATANQGSEATYESGFVIDKFPISRPNLTFSTLTVSNMSPEDSSIYLCSVGRRRTNEKLFFGSGTQLSVL.

This clonotype was seen repeatedly, ten times or more. The rearrangement joins TRBV6-2 or TRBV6-3 to TRBJ2-3; TRBD2 might be the D (6 bases). Trimming pared 7 bases from V and 7 bases from J, leaving 21 bases between. This CDR3 has 15 residues. Germline assignment: CDR1 MNHEY and CDR2 SVGEGT. The CDR3 DNA reads as TGTGCCAGCACATCTTCGTGGGGGAGGATAAATACGCAGTATTTT. Encoded protein: CASTSSWGRINTQYF.

This clonotype showed up many times. The chain recombines TRBV12-3 or TRBV12-4 with TRBJ1-5; no reliable D call. The CDR3 has 15 residues. V shed 3 bases and J shed 2 bases, with 11 bases lying between them. This CDR3 is CASSLRREGNQPQHF. CDR3 nucleotides: TGTGCCAGCAGTTTGCGGAGGGAGGGCAATCAGCCCCAGCATTTT.

Ten or more counts support this clonotype. The J gene is TRBJ2-1, the V gene TRBV11-1; TRBD2 is a possible D gene (5 bases). There are 12 residues in the CDR3. Germline V gene sequence: CDR1 SGHAT, CDR2 FQDESV (reference sequence). The germline V and J ends were trimmed by 5 bases and 10 bases, with 12 bases remaining between them. In nucleotides, the CDR3 is TGTGCCAGCAGCCCGAGAACGGGGGAGCAGTTCTTC. Encoded protein: CASSPRTGEQFF.

The J gene is TRBJ2-7, the V gene TRBV6-5, with D possibly being TRBD1 (6 bases). Germline V gene lookup returns CDR1 MNHEY and CDR2 SVGAGI. The CDR3 is 15 amino acids. V dropped 0 bases and J dropped 2 bases, with 11 bases sitting between them. The CDR3 bases are TGTGCCAGCAGTTACTCCTTCAGGGGCCCCTACGAGCAGTACTTC. This translates into CASSYSFRGPYEQYF.

This clonotype was found a few times. The V and J genes are TRBV20-1 and TRBJ1-5, with 8 bases matching TRBD1. CDR3 length equals 14 residues. The germline gives CDR1 DFQATT, CDR2 SNEGSKA (reference sequence). V lost 2 bases, J lost 15 bases, and 15 bases stayed unmatched. The DNA for the CDR3 is TGCAGTGCTAGACCCGGGACAGGATCCACGCGTAGGCATTTT. Amino acids: CSARPGTGSTRRHF.

This clonotype was seen many times. This chain links TRBV4-3 with TRBJ1-1; D is perhaps TRBD1 (5 bases). V shed 4 bases and J shed 1 base, with 10 bases lying between them. Germline CDR1 LGHNA, CDR2 YSLEER. The CDR3 spans 14 residues. The CDR3 spells CASSRGLRNTEAFF. CDR3 nucleotide sequence: TGCGCCAGCAGCCGGGGACTGAGGAACACTGAAGCTTTCTTT.

The chain employs TRBV6-2 or TRBV6-3 and TRBJ2-5; unclear D gene. This CDR3 has 12 residues. The germline gives CDR1 MNHEY, CDR2 SVGEGT. Deletions cut 10 bases from V and 1 base from J, with 10 bases between. CDR3 sequence reads: CATPRGQETQYF. The CDR3 coding sequence is TGTGCCACCCCCAGAGGCCAAGAGACCCAGTACTTC.

In its sample, this clonotype was seen many times. The chain couples TRBV9 to TRBJ2-2; D may be TRBD1 (5 bases). Trimming removed 7 bases from V and 6 bases from J, with 19 bases in between. Germline-derived CDR1 and CDR2 are SGDLS and YYNGEE. The length of the CDR3 is 15 residues. CDR3 bases: TGTGCCAGCCGTTCGAACTCTGGGGCCCCCGGGGAGCTGTTTTTT. It translates to CASRSNSGAPGELFF.

The sample holds many counts of this clonotype. The V gene is TRBV4-1, the J gene TRBJ2-3, with D unclear. Per the germline V gene, CDR1 is MGHRA and CDR2 is YSYEKL. The CDR3 is made up of 16 amino acids. The ends were cut back, 1 base at V and 2 bases at J, with 13 bases in the middle. CDR3 in amino acids: CASSQGRSPLTDTQYF. CDR3 in DNA: TGCGCCAGCAGCCAAGGTCGGAGCCCCCTCACAGATACGCAGTATTTT.

This chain uses TRBV4-1 with TRBJ1-4; D remains unclear. This CDR3 contains 15 residues. Trimming left V 0 bases short and J 0 bases short, with 5 bases between. Germline V gene data show CDR1 as MGHRA and CDR2 as YSYEKL. The chain's CDR3 is CASSQDPTTNEKLFF. The DNA for the CDR3 is TGCGCCAGCAGCCAAGACCCGACAACTAATGAAAAACTGTTTTTT.

This clonotype was picked up many times. The CDR3 loop reads CASSLRLETGELFF. The DNA for the CDR3 is TGCGCCAGCAGTCTTCGACTAGAAACCGGGGAGCTGTTTTTT. V is TRBV4-1 and J is TRBJ2-2, with a weak D call TRBD2 (6 bases). The CDR3 is made up of 14 amino acids. Deletions cut 6 bases from V and 5 bases from J, with 13 bases between. Germline lookup yields CDR1 MGHRA and CDR2 YSYEKL.

This clonotype was counted ten times or more. The rearrangement joins TRBV5-1 to TRBJ1-3; D is unclear. V was cut by 3 bases and J by 0 bases, with 10 bases left in between. Germline V CDR1 and CDR2: SGHRS, YFSETQ. CDR3 size: 15 residues. CDR3 bases: TGCGCCAGCAGCTCGGACGGTAGCTCTGGAAACACCATATATTTT. It specifies CASSSDGSSGNTIYF.

In this sample, this clonotype turned up a few times. V is TRBV5-1 and J is TRBJ2-5; tentative D call: TRBD1 (6 bases). Trimming stripped 0 bases from V and 7 bases from J, with 13 bases between. CDR3 length: 14 residues. Germline loops: CDR1 SGHRS, CDR2 YFSETQ. In nucleotides, the CDR3 is TGCGCCAGCAGCTTGGTAGGGGGTTTCGGGACCCAGTACTTC. Protein sequence: CASSLVGGFGTQYF.

The sample holds many counts of this clonotype. V gene TRBV4-3 combines with J gene TRBJ2-7; D unresolved. Germline V gene data show CDR1 as LGHNA and CDR2 as YSLEER. The CDR3 sequence is 14 residues long. The V end lost 1 base, the J end lost 2 bases, and 9 bases lay between the germline ends. Written as DNA, the CDR3 is TGCGCCAGCAGCCAAGGTCCAGAGCCCTACGAGCAGTACTTC. Protein: CASSQGPEPYEQYF.

This clonotype was counted at least ten times. V and J are TRBV10-3 and TRBJ2-5, with 8 bases that match TRBD1. CDR1 and CDR2 from the germline V gene are ENHRY and SYGVKD. V trimming: 10 bases; J trimming: 4 bases; junction bases outside the gene matches: 11. The CDR3 consists of 14 residues. CDR3 in amino acids: CATGQGGGRETQYF. DNA of the CDR3: TGTGCCACCGGACAGGGCGGTGGTAGAGAGACCCAGTACTTC.

The chain carries TRBV2 and TRBJ1-2; a possible D gene is TRBD1 (6 bases). Trimming shortened V by 6 bases and J by 4 bases, and 12 bases separated the two germline ends. The CDR3 is made up of 13 amino acids. Germline CDR1 reads SNHLY; CDR2 reads FYNNEI. The CDR3 DNA reads as TGTGCCAGCAGCCCCGGGGGCCCCTATGGCTACACCTTC. Translation gives CASSPGGPYGYTF.

CDR3 sequence (DNA): TGTGCCAGCAGCCAAGTGACAGGATCCGTGAATGAAAAACTGTTTTTT. This translates into CASSQVTGSVNEKLFF. The chain has TRBV3-1 and TRBJ1-4, with D tentatively TRBD1 (6 bases). This CDR3 has 16 amino acids. With 1 base removed from V and 5 bases from J, the gap between germline ends came to 14 bases. The germline gives CDR1 LGHDT, CDR2 YNNKEL (reference sequence). Combining the CDR3 with reference TRBV3-1 and TRBJ1-4 gives the whole variable domain DTAVSQTPKYLVTQMGNDKSIKCEQNLGHDTMYWYKQDSKKFLKIMFSYNNKELIINETVPNRFSPKSPDKAHLNLHINSLELGDSAVYFCASSQVTGSVNEKLFFGSGTQLSVL.

J is TRBJ2-3 and V is TRBV5-1; TRBD2 matches at 8 bases. The CDR3 runs 17 residues. Germline values: CDR1 SGHRS, CDR2 YFSETQ. Losses at the gene ends were 4 bases for V and 2 bases for J; bases not matched to a gene: 12. Here the CDR3 DNA reads TGCGCCAGCAGCCCTAGGCCGGGAGGGACCCTCACAGATACGCAGTATTTT. It codes for CASSPRPGGTLTDTQYF.

This clonotype has a count of ten or more. The chain is built from TRBV7-9 and TRBJ2-3; D is uncertain. Per the germline V gene, CDR1 is SEHNR and CDR2 is FQNEAQ (reference sequence). Trimming removed 10 bases at V and 1 base at J, with 3 bases between. The CDR3 is 10 amino acids. CDR3 in DNA: TGTGCCACCCGCACAGATACGCAGTATTTT. It translates to CATRTDTQYF.

This clonotype has at least ten counts. The CDR3 DNA is TGCAGTGCTAGATACGACAGAGTTAATTCACCCCTCCACTTT. Translation: CSARYDRVNSPLHF. This chain connects TRBV20-1 to TRBJ1-6, with D possibly matching TRBD1 (5 bases). Germline V gene sequence: CDR1 DFQATT, CDR2 SNEGSKA (reference sequence). This CDR3 is built from 14 residues. Trimming cost V 2 bases and J 6 bases, with 11 bases left between them.